Listed below are T cell receptor beta chains from one sample, sequenced in a study of T-cell reconstitution after alpha-beta-depleted transplantation in children. Using its own MiXCR run on the PCR reads, TCRdb lists one record per CDR3 protein. Among approximately 980,000 distinct CDR3 sequences, about 29% were seen once, and the ten largest hold over 25%. The sample consisted of PBMCs, mostly from graft donor cells, taken 360 days after TCRalphabeta/CD19-depleted stem cell transplant. These receptors all stem from a boy under three years old who had a stem cell transplant for SCID, so the T cells may come from the graft donor. Each CDR3 is given with its conserved first and last residue. A D gene is named only where the DNA matches it firmly. The listing skips clone size in some rows; elsewhere it reads once, few, many or a size class.

NA	TRBV29-1	TRBJ1-2	NA	CSVAAHNYGYTF	TGCAGCGTTGCAGCTCATAACTATGGCTACACCTTC
TRBD1	TRBV27	TRBJ2-3	many	CASSPIIGTGRIDTQYF	TGTGCCAGCAGCCCGATCATCGGGACAGGGCGGATAGATACGCAGTATTTT
NA	TRBV24-1	TRBJ2-5	NA	CATSDLAPGLHQETQYF	TGTGCCACCAGTGATTTAGCCCCAGGGCTGCACCAAGAGACCCAGTACTTC
NA	TRBV20-1	TRBJ2-3	NA	CSAIQGFPDTQYF	TGCAGTGCTATTCAGGGGTTTCCAGATACGCAGTATTTT
TRBD1	TRBV5-1	TRBJ1-2	NA	CASSDRDRTSNYGYTF	TGCGCCAGCAGCGACCGGGACAGAACCAGTAACTATGGCTACACCTTC
NA	TRBV29-1	TRBJ1-1	few	CSVGDITTEAFF	TGCAGCGTGGGGGACATAACCACTGAAGCTTTCTTT
NA	TRBV20-1	TRBJ1-3	NA	CSVRPGSGNTIYF	TGCAGTGTTCGCCCAGGCTCTGGAAACACCATATATTTT
TRBD1	TRBV27	TRBJ1-1	few	CASIPGQGGNTEAFF	TGTGCCAGCATCCCGGGACAGGGTGGCAACACTGAAGCTTTCTTT
NA	TRBV20-1	TRBJ2-1	few	CSARDMATVPYNEQFF	TGCAGTGCTAGAGACATGGCGACTGTTCCCTACAATGAGCAGTTCTTC
NA	TRBV2	TRBJ2-3	NA	CASVRLTAQPTDTQYF	TGTGCCAGCGTGAGGTTAACGGCCCAACCCACAGATACGCAGTATTTT
NA	TRBV5-6	TRBJ2-2	NA	CASSLYGGATIGELFF	TGTGCCAGCAGCTTGTATGGGGGGGCCACCATCGGGGAGCTGTTTTTT
TRBD2	TRBV12-3/TRBV12-4	TRBJ2-3	many	CASSLALLAGSTDTQYF	TGTGCCAGCAGTTTAGCGCTACTAGCGGGGAGCACAGATACGCAGTATTTT
NA	TRBV4-1	TRBJ2-5	few	CASSQDSTREQGTQYF	TGCGCCAGCAGCCAAGATAGTACGCGGGAACAGGGGACCCAGTACTTC
NA	TRBV7-9	TRBJ2-4	NA	CASSANRLLGIQYF	TGTGCCAGCAGCGCTAATAGGCTACTTGGCATTCAGTACTTC
NA	TRBV20-1	TRBJ2-5	NA	CSARRAGRRAETQYF	TGCAGTGCTAGGAGGGCAGGCCGTAGGGCAGAGACCCAGTACTTC
NA	TRBV12-3/TRBV12-4	TRBJ2-7	NA	CASSWPGTASYEQYF	TGTGCCAGCAGTTGGCCCGGGACTGCCTCCTACGAGCAGTACTTC
NA	TRBV20-1	TRBJ2-1	few	CSARVASASYNEQFF	TGCAGTGCTAGGGTCGCGTCGGCTTCCTACAATGAGCAGTTCTTC
NA	TRBV18	TRBJ1-2	NA	CASSPGGGANGYTF	TGTGCCAGCTCACCGGGCGGAGGGGCCAATGGCTACACCTTC
TRBD1	TRBV6-5	TRBJ2-1	few	CASSFPGQGDNEQFF	TGTGCCAGCAGTTTCCCGGGACAGGGGGACAATGAGCAGTTCTTC
NA	TRBV9	TRBJ2-3	NA	CASSAPGRVPTVTQYF	TGTGCCAGCAGCGCCCCCGGCCGGGTACCCACGGTTACGCAGTATTTT
NA	TRBV12-3/TRBV12-4	TRBJ2-7	few	CASSPDPSYYEQYF	TGTGCCAGCAGTCCGGACCCCTCGTACTACGAGCAGTACTTC
NA	TRBV7-2	TRBJ2-1	few	CASSVSIEQFF	TGTGCCAGCAGCGTTAGCATTGAGCAGTTCTTC
NA	TRBV7-9	TRBJ2-5	few	CASSLSRQTQYF	TGTGCCAGCAGCCTCAGCAGGCAGACCCAGTACTTC
NA	TRBV5-6	TRBJ1-4	NA	CASSLGAHQGDEKLFF	TGTGCCAGCAGCTTGGGGGCCCACCAGGGAGATGAAAAACTGTTTTTT
NA	TRBV29-1	TRBJ1-1	NA	CSGDGNTEAFF	TGCAGCGGAGACGGGAACACTGAAGCTTTCTTT
TRBD2	TRBV7-3	TRBJ2-1	NA	CASSSPSGGYNEQFF	TGTGCCAGCAGCTCCCCAAGCGGGGGCTACAATGAGCAGTTCTTC
TRBD2	TRBV20-1	TRBJ2-1	NA	CSGGLAGYNEQFF	TGCAGTGGTGGACTAGCGGGGTACAATGAGCAGTTCTTC
TRBD2	TRBV12-3/TRBV12-4	TRBJ2-3	many	CASSRTSGGPSTDTQYF	TGTGCCAGCAGTCGGACTAGCGGGGGTCCTAGCACAGATACGCAGTATTTT
NA	TRBV6-5	TRBJ2-7	few	CASSYELTTGPYEQYF	TGTGCCAGCAGTTACGAGCTCACGACAGGACCCTACGAGCAGTACTTC
NA	TRBV27	TRBJ2-7	NA	CASSRGGPGEQYF	TGTGCCAGCAGTCGAGGGGGACCGGGCGAGCAGTACTTC
NA	TRBV12-3/TRBV12-4	TRBJ2-1	NA	CASSPSGVGLNEQFF	TGTGCCAGCAGTCCATCAGGGGTCGGTTTAAATGAGCAGTTCTTC
TRBD2	TRBV20-1	TRBJ2-5	NA	CSVVSGGPIQETQYF	TGCAGTGTTGTCAGCGGGGGGCCAATCCAAGAGACCCAGTACTTC
NA	TRBV5-6	TRBJ2-7	few	CASSLPASYEQYF	TGTGCCAGCAGCCTACCGGCCTCCTACGAGCAGTACTTC
NA	TRBV9	TRBJ1-2	many	CASSVGQDYGYTF	TGTGCCAGCAGCGTAGGACAGGACTATGGCTACACCTTC
TRBD1	TRBV3-1	TRBJ2-1	NA	CASTQEGPRQGLNEQFF	TGTGCCAGCACCCAAGAGGGCCCCCGACAGGGTCTGAATGAGCAGTTCTTC
NA	TRBV4-2	TRBJ2-1	NA	CASSQDAGWGSYNEQFF	TGTGCCAGCAGCCAAGATGCCGGGTGGGGCTCCTACAATGAGCAGTTCTTC
NA	TRBV7-6	TRBJ2-3	NA	CASSPRRGHVLGDTQYF	TGTGCCAGCAGCCCAAGGAGGGGGCATGTCTTAGGAGATACGCAGTATTTT
NA	TRBV5-1	TRBJ2-1	NA	CASSLTGPGNYNEQFF	TGCGCCAGCAGCTTGACCGGGCCAGGCAACTACAATGAGCAGTTCTTC
NA	TRBV2	TRBJ2-7	few	CASSGWPLEQYF	TGTGCCAGCAGTGGTTGGCCTCTCGAGCAGTACTTC
NA	TRBV10-3	TRBJ2-5	NA	CATRRGSPQETQYF	TGTGCCACCCGTCGGGGGTCCCCCCAAGAGACCCAGTACTTC
NA	TRBV7-9	TRBJ2-4	NA	CASSLAGTDIAKNIQYF	TGTGCCAGCAGCTTAGCCGGGACGGATATAGCCAAAAACATTCAGTACTTC
NA	TRBV11-2	TRBJ2-5	NA	CASSFGHQGIEETQYF	TGTGCCAGCAGCTTTGGTCACCAGGGAATAGAAGAGACCCAGTACTTC
TRBD2	TRBV9	TRBJ2-1	NA	CASSVGSGGAGYNEQFF	TGTGCCAGCAGCGTAGGTAGCGGGGGGGCGGGGTACAATGAGCAGTTCTTC
TRBD2	TRBV5-1	TRBJ2-7	few	CASSSMTSGGSSSYEQYF	TGCGCCAGCAGCTCAATGACTAGCGGGGGGTCCTCCTCCTACGAGCAGTACTTC
NA	TRBV20-1	TRBJ2-2	many	CSARSGDGELFF	TGCAGTGCTAGATCCGGGGACGGGGAGCTGTTTTTT
TRBD1	TRBV28	TRBJ2-7	NA	CASSLNPGQGSHYEQYF	TGTGCCAGCAGTCTCAATCCGGGACAGGGATCCCACTACGAGCAGTACTTC
TRBD2	TRBV4-2	TRBJ2-1	few	CASSHVTSGGQNEQFF	TGTGCCAGCAGCCATGTGACTAGCGGGGGGCAGAATGAGCAGTTCTTC
TRBD2	TRBV5-6	TRBJ2-2	NA	CASKPGGEYTGELFF	TGTGCCAGCAAGCCGGGGGGGGAGTACACCGGGGAGCTGTTTTTT
TRBD1	TRBV2	TRBJ1-2	NA	CASITRGLDYGYTF	TGTGCCAGTATTACTAGGGGGCTAGACTATGGCTACACCTTC
NA	TRBV7-8	TRBJ2-1	NA	CASSHVGQAQGNEQFF	TGTGCCAGCAGCCACGTGGGCCAAGCACAGGGCAATGAGCAGTTCTTC